Listed below are T cell receptor beta chains from one sample, sequenced in a study of T cells after yellow fever vaccination. TCRdb independently ran MiXCR on the 5' RACE reads; one entry per CDR3 protein. This table holds approximately 300,000 distinct CDR3 sequences, 6.8% found once. This specimen consisted of PBMCs, obtained about 41 days after the first yellow fever vaccination. The receptor source for this set is a man aged 18-30 years who received the YFV17D yellow fever vaccine. Both conserved end residues are part of each CDR3. Expanded clones are given a class, and other clones once, few, many or no size at all.

clone_size j_call v_call cdr3_aa
- TRBJ2-3 TRBV5-1 CASSLVDTVEDTQYF
- TRBJ1-1 TRBV29-1 CSVGVSLTGRAFF
- TRBJ1-2 TRBV27 CASSFMAGGAGNGYTF
many TRBJ2-1 TRBV4-1 CASSLAGRGTYNEQFF
- TRBJ2-5 TRBV5-1 CASSLGTGQGTQYF
- TRBJ2-6 TRBV15 CATSPGNVLTF
- TRBJ2-5 TRBV5-1 CASSPGQIASQETQYF
few TRBJ2-1 TRBV3-1 CASSWDTPYNEQFF
many TRBJ2-1 TRBV15 CATSRDAVGVAGGNEQFF
- TRBJ2-3 TRBV4-2 CASSLNYLAGTDTQYF
few TRBJ2-1 TRBV3-1 CASSQQSSGVGEQFF
few TRBJ2-6 TRBV7-8 CASSLGQSTGANVLTF
- TRBJ2-5 TRBV20-1 CSATYRSGTETQYF
many TRBJ2-1 TRBV19 CASSASSYNEQFF
- TRBJ1-5 TRBV10-3 CAISTGANQPQHF
- TRBJ2-5 TRBV6-5 CASSNSGAAWSQYF
many TRBJ2-3 TRBV7-2 CASSLVRGGTDTQYF
- TRBJ2-7 TRBV11-2 CASSSPGTTRPVLYEQCF
few TRBJ1-2 TRBV20-1 CSPILNYGYTF
- TRBJ2-5 TRBV7-2 CASSLVGPETQYF
few TRBJ2-1 TRBV6-1 CASIPTGTSGWNEQFF